The 14 T cell receptor beta chains listed next were all sequenced from one sample in a study of shared clonotypes between healthy human individuals. Data came from immunoSEQ multiplex PCR; TCRdb stores just in-frame clones and leaves some out. This repertoire shows millions of clones, approximately 92% found once; its top ten account for over 0.12%. Sequenced material: naive CD4+ T cells sorted from blood. As for subset: CD45RA+ positively selected. The receptors shown here come from a man younger than 35 in good health.

The gene calls are TRBV19 and TRBJ1-4, with 8 bases matching TRBD1. Germline V gene sequence: CDR1 LNHDA, CDR2 SQIVND (reference sequence). The CDR3 consists of 14 residues. Trimming took 7 bases from V and 5 from J; bases not matched to a gene: 6. The CDR3 DNA sequence: TGTGCCAGTAATGGACAGGGAGGAAATGAAAAACTGTTTTTT. This encodes CASNGQGGNEKLFF.

Note on this clone: At the DNA level, this CDR3 is encoded by other sequences in the same sample as well. The gene calls are TRBV5-1 and TRBJ1-1, with a possible D match to TRBD1 (6 bases). V lost 0 bases and J lost 4, with 10 bases in between. This CDR3 has 14 residues. Per the germline V gene, CDR1 is SGHRS and CDR2 is YFSETQ. Written as DNA, the CDR3 is TGCGCCAGCAGCTTGGAGGGGGGCGGCACTGAAGCTTTCTTT. It specifies CASSLEGGGTEAFF.

The chain combines TRBV7-7 with TRBJ2-1; no clear D gene. This CDR3 has 11 residues. Germline lookup yields CDR1 SSHAT and CDR2 FNYEAQ (reference sequence). With 11 bases removed from V and 3 bases from J, the gap between germline ends came to 8 bases. The CDR3 loop reads CAAPVYNEQFF. As DNA, the CDR3 is TGTGCCGCACCCGTCTACAATGAGCAGTTCTTC.

This chain connects TRBV18 to TRBJ1-3, with 7 bases aligning to TRBD1. This CDR3 has 19 residues. Germline CDR1 reads KGHSH; CDR2 reads LQKENI. V was pared by 3 bases and J by 0 bases, with 14 bases of the junction left unmatched. The CDR3 reads CASSPPYMTTGSSGNTIYF. The CDR3, as DNA: TGTGCCAGCTCACCCCCATATATGACGACAGGGAGCTCTGGAAACACCATATATTTT.

The chain joins TRBV19 to TRBJ2-7; 7 bases fit TRBD1. This CDR3 is built from 12 residues. CDR1 and CDR2 (germline): LNHDA, SQIVND (reference sequence). Trimming at V came to 5 bases and at J to 6 bases, leaving 4 bases not matched to a gene. CDR3 amino acids: CASSFDRVEQYF. The CDR3 coding sequence is TGTGCCAGTAGTTTCGACAGGGTCGAGCAGTACTTC.

Regarding this clone: Other nucleotide sequences from this sample produce the same CDR3. The chain couples TRBV19 to TRBJ1-1; TRBD1 is a possible D gene (6 bases). The V gene's germline CDR1 is LNHDA and CDR2 SQIVND (reference sequence). The CDR3 sequence is 15 residues long. Between the trimmed V and J ends, which lost 3 bases and 1 base, there was a span of 12 bases. This chain's CDR3 is CASSIGGQTNTEAFF. CDR3 nucleotides: TGTGCCAGTAGTATCGGAGGACAGACGAACACTGAAGCTTTCTTT.

The chain uses TRBV27 and TRBJ2-7, with TRBD2 matching 8 bases. In germline, CDR1 is MNHEY, CDR2 SMNVEV (reference sequence). Trimming at V came to 6 bases and at J to 2 bases, leaving 9 bases not matched to a gene. The CDR3 loop spans 15 amino acids. The CDR3 loop is CASSPSGGHTYEQYF. The CDR3 DNA reads TGTGCCAGCAGCCCGAGCGGGGGCCATACCTACGAGCAGTACTTC.

The genes are TRBV5-1 and TRBJ2-1; D gene ambiguous. Trimming shortened V by 4 bases and J by 0 bases, and 8 bases separated the two germline ends. Germline V gene data show CDR1 as SGHRS and CDR2 as YFSETQ. The CDR3 totals 14 residues. The CDR3 nucleotides are TGCGCCAGCAGCGCGTTTAGCTCCTACAATGAGCAGTTCTTC. It encodes CASSAFSSYNEQFF.

The V and J genes are TRBV19 and TRBJ2-5; D is undetermined. Trimming took off 3 bases at V and 5 bases at J, with 13 bases between the two ends. The CDR3 is made up of 14 amino acids. Germline lookup yields CDR1 LNHDA and CDR2 SQIVND (reference sequence). CDR3: CASSISTPRETQYF. CDR3 nucleotide sequence: TGTGCCAGTAGTATTTCTACCCCGCGGGAGACCCAGTACTTC.

This clone has only one observation. J is TRBJ1-3 and V is TRBV7-9; TRBD1 aligns across 7 bases. The CDR3 spans 17 residues. Trimming at V came to 0 bases and at J to 4 bases, leaving 9 bases not matched to a gene. Germline-derived CDR1 and CDR2 are SEHNR and FQNEAQ (reference sequence). The CDR3, as DNA: TGTGCCAGCAGCTTAGCCCCGGTCAGGGGGAAGGGAAACACCATATATTTT. Its translation: CASSLAPVRGKGNTIYF.

The rearrangement links TRBV5-1 to TRBJ2-7, with a possible D match to TRBD2 (6 bases). Germline CDR1 reads SGHRS; CDR2 reads YFSETQ. The CDR3 runs 14 residues. Trimming removed 6 bases from V and 2 bases from J, with 15 bases in between. In DNA, the CDR3 is TGCGCCAGCACGACGGGAGAAGTCCCCTACGAGCAGTACTTC. This translates into CASTTGEVPYEQYF.

About this clone itself: The junction and the germline gene differ at one end; a read error may be behind it. The chain links TRBV7-7 to TRBJ2-5; no reliable D call. The V gene's germline CDR1 is SSHAT and CDR2 FNYEAQ (reference sequence). The CDR3 length is 14 residues. The CDR3 protein is CASSLSGLQETQYF. The CDR3 DNA sequence: TGTGCTAGCAGCTTAAGTGGGCTCCAAGAGACCCAGTACTTC.

This clone was recorded a few times. In the same sample, other DNA sequences code for this CDR3. The chain couples TRBV30 to TRBJ1-1; tentatively, D is TRBD1 (5 bases). The CDR3 runs 13 residues. The V and J ends lost 2 bases and 0 bases respectively, with 7 bases between them. In germline, CDR1 is GTSNPN, CDR2 SVGIG (reference sequence). The CDR3 DNA reads TGTGCCTGGAGTACAGGAATGAACACTGAAGCTTTCTTT. Encoded protein: CAWSTGMNTEAFF.

The J gene is TRBJ2-5, the V gene TRBV13, with 14 bases that match TRBD2. The CDR3 spans 15 residues. Germline V gene lookup returns CDR1 PRHDT and CDR2 FYEKMQ (reference sequence). Trimming took 5 bases from V and 4 from J; bases not matched to a gene: 3. The CDR3: CASSAGTSGGETQYF. The CDR3 DNA reads TGTGCCAGCAGCGCGGGGACTAGCGGGGGAGAGACCCAGTACTTC.